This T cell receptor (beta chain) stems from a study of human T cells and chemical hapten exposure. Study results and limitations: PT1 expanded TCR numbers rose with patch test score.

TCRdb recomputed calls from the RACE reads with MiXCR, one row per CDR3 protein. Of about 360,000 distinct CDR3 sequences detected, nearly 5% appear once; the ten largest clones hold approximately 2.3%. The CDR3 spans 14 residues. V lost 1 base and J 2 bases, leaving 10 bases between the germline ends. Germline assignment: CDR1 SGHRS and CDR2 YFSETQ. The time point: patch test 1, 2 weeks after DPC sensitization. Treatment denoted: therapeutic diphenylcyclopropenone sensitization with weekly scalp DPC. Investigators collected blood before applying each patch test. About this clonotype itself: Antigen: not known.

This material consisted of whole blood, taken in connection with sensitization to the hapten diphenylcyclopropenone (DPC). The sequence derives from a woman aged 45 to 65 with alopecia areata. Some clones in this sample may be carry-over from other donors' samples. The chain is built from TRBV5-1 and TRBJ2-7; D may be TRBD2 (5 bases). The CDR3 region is CASSLQPGTYEQYF. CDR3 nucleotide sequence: TGCGCCAGCAGCTTGCAGCCGGGGACCTACGAGCAGTACTTC.